The clone carrying this T cell receptor beta chain appeared once. The antigen remains undetermined. This sample was taken from a study of immune cell composition in non-small cell lung cancer. Study-wide findings and caveats: Adenocarcinomas with higher top tumour-associated clone frequency had more reactive TILs.

CDR1 SEHNR and CDR2 FQNEAQ come from the germline V gene (reference sequence). This CDR3 contains 14 residues. V trimming: 3 bases; J trimming: 5 bases; junction bases outside the gene matches: 2. Profiled with immunoSEQ multiplex PCR; TCRdb holds only in-frame clones, not every one. The table records 600 to 800 clones, roughly 66% of them present only once. The sample was lung tumor tissue. This receptor was obtained from a human donor with non-small cell lung cancer. V usage is TRBV7-9 and J usage is TRBJ1-5; 9 nucleotides line up with TRBD1. CDR3 in amino acids: CASSLTGGHQPQHF. The DNA of the CDR3 is TGTGCCAGCAGCTTGACAGGGGGGCATCAGCCCCAGCATTTT.